What follows are 28 T cell receptor beta chains derived from one specimen sequenced in a study of lymphopenia after photon versus proton radiotherapy. Profiled with immunoSEQ multiplex PCR; TCRdb holds only in-frame clones, not every one. The sample lists some 44,000 clones, about 80% occurring once. The sample was peripheral blood, taken from a patient treated with proton-based radiotherapy. The receptors originated from a woman between 70 and 85 years old with pancreatic cancer.

Comment on this clone: Other DNA sequences in the same sample also yield this CDR3. The rearrangement uses TRBV18 and TRBJ2-3, with TRBD2 matching over 11 bases. Germline CDR1 KGHSH, CDR2 LQKENI. The CDR3 extends over 16 amino acids. The V gene end was trimmed by 3 bases and the J gene end by 2 bases; junction bases not matched to a gene: 4. In DNA form, the CDR3 reads TGTGCCAGCTCACCCAGACTAGCGGGATCCACAGATACGCAGTATTTT. It codes for CASSPRLAGSTDTQYF. The variable domain in full, with the rest retrieved from reference TRBV18 and TRBJ2-3, is NAGVMQNPRHLVRRRGQEARLRCSPMKGHSHVYWYRQLPEEGLKFMVYLQKENIIDESGMPKERFSAEFPKEGPSILRIQQVVRGDSAAYFCASSPRLAGSTDTQYFGPGTRLTVL.

The chain joins TRBV18 to TRBJ2-3; 7 bases are a match to TRBD2. In germline, CDR1 is KGHSH, CDR2 LQKENI. The J segment lost 6 bases and the V segment lost 1 base, leaving 10 bases of the junction unmatched. CDR3 size: 16 residues. CDR3 region: CASSPRGTTRGDTQYF. CDR3 bases: TGTGCCAGCTCACCACGAGGGACTACCCGGGGGGATACGCAGTATTTT.

The V gene is TRBV29-1, the J gene TRBJ2-5; tentatively, D is TRBD1 or TRBD2 (5 bases each). With 5 bases removed from V and 0 bases from J, the gap between germline ends came to 10 bases. This CDR3 has 13 amino acids. Germline CDR1 reads SQVTM; CDR2 reads ANQGSEA. The CDR3 protein is CSVTGQNQETQYF. Written as DNA, the CDR3 is TGCAGCGTTACGGGGCAGAACCAAGAGACCCAGTACTTC.

By its share, this clone is medium-sized. The chain is built from TRBV2 and TRBJ2-1; 11 bases agree with TRBD2. V gave up 11 bases and J gave up 5 bases; unmatched junction bases: 8. Germline V lookup: CDR1 SNHLY, CDR2 FYNNEI. There are 14 residues in the CDR3. The CDR3: CAASSGRAHNEQFF. The CDR3 region has the DNA TGTGCCGCTAGTAGCGGGAGGGCCCACAATGAGCAGTTCTTC.

This sequence joins TRBV13 and TRBJ1-2, with TRBD1 matching over 8 bases. The CDR3 contains 14 residues. The trim removed 5 bases at V and 3 bases at J, leaving 5 bases unmatched. Germline V lookup: CDR1 PRHDT, CDR2 FYEKMQ (reference sequence). This CDR3 is CASSLDRDDYGYTF. The CDR3 bases are TGTGCCAGCAGCCTGGACAGGGATGACTATGGCTACACCTTC. The full variable domain, its missing parts supplied by reference TRBV13 and TRBJ1-2, is AAGVIQSPRHLIKEKRETATLKCYPIPRHDTVYWYQQGPGQDPQFLISFYEKMQSDKGSIPDRFSAQQFSDYHSELNMSSLELGDSALYFCASSLDRDDYGYTFGSGTRLTVV.

The V gene is TRBV4-2, the J gene TRBJ2-5; 11 bases fit TRBD2. Germline V lookup: CDR1 LGHNA, CDR2 YNFKEQ. V lost 0 bases to trimming and J lost 10 bases; unmatched junction nucleotides: 4. The CDR3 spans 14 residues. CDR3 sequence reads: CASSQDSGRGVQYF. The CDR3 region has the DNA TGTGCCAGCAGCCAAGATAGCGGGAGGGGGGTCCAGTACTTC.

The rearrangement links TRBV5-4 to TRBJ2-1; 11 bases fit TRBD2. Trimming removed 3 bases from V and 7 bases from J; junction bases left unmatched: 6. Per germline, CDR1 SGHNT and CDR2 YYREEE (reference sequence). The CDR3 spans 15 residues. The CDR3 reads CASSYTSGSKNEQFF. CDR3 in DNA: TGTGCCAGCAGCTATACTAGCGGGAGTAAAAATGAGCAGTTCTTC.

This sequence joins TRBV19 and TRBJ2-3, with 9 bases lining up with TRBD1. The CDR3 totals 15 residues. Germline CDR1 is LNHDA and CDR2 is SQIVND (reference sequence). V shed 5 bases and J 1 base; nucleotides not matched to a gene: 4. DNA for the CDR3: TGTGCCAGTAGTGGAGGGACAGGGCGCACAGATACGCAGTATTTT. The encoded protein is CASSGGTGRTDTQYF.

This rearrangement joins TRBV2 to TRBJ1-3, with a tentative D call TRBD1 (5 bases). Trimming left V 4 bases short and J 5 bases short, with 9 bases between. Germline CDR1 is SNHLY and CDR2 is FYNNEI. This CDR3 spans 13 amino acids. This CDR3 is CASSGQQRNTIYF. The CDR3 DNA follows: TGTGCCAGCAGTGGACAGCAAAGAAACACCATATATTTT.

As regards this clone: No DNA is shown, since the ends of the CDR3 on it are uncertain; the CDR3 is the one TCRdb lists. The CDR3 is CASSIFGAGGTEAFF. V usage is TRBV19 and J usage is TRBJ1-1. Germline CDR1 and CDR2: LNHDA and SQIVND (reference sequence). The CDR3 sequence runs 15 residues, both termini included.

The table lists this clone with a few counts. The genes are TRBV6-5 and TRBJ1-1; TRBD1 agrees at 8 bases. CDR1 is MNHEY and CDR2 is SVGAGI in the germline V gene. The CDR3 is 14 residues long. After removal of 5 bases from V and 6 bases from J, the junction contained 8 bases not matched to a gene. CDR3 loop: CASSRPSGQAEAFF. DNA of the CDR3: TGTGCCAGCAGTCGACCGTCGGGACAGGCTGAAGCTTTCTTT.

The rearrangement uses TRBV18 and TRBJ1-1; TRBD1 matches 9 bases. With 2 bases clipped from V and 1 base from J, the junction kept 5 bases outside the gene matches. Looked up from germline, CDR1 is KGHSH and CDR2 is LQKENI. This CDR3 spans 16 amino acids. The CDR3 DNA reads as TGTGCCAGCTCACCATTACAGGGGGCGAAGAACACTGAAGCTTTCTTT. Translated, it gives CASSPLQGAKNTEAFF.

This chain uses TRBV15 with TRBJ1-3; no firm D call. Germline assignment: CDR1 LNHNV and CDR2 YYDKDF (reference sequence). The V gene lost 0 bases and the J gene lost 0 bases, with 6 bases spanning the gap. The length of the CDR3 is 15 residues. For the CDR3, the DNA is TGTGCCACCAGCAGAGACAGCGTCTCTGGAAACACCATATATTTT. It yields the protein CATSRDSVSGNTIYF.

The rearrangement uses TRBV29-1 and TRBJ2-7; 10 positions agree with TRBD1. CDR1 and CDR2 (germline): SQVTM, ANQGSEA. The CDR3 is 13 amino acids. V shed 8 bases and J 6 bases; nucleotides not matched to a gene: 10. As DNA, the CDR3 is TGCAGCTCCTTCTCCGGGACAGGGGCCGAGCAGTACTTC. Its translation is CSSFSGTGAEQYF.

The rearrangement uses TRBV5-1 and TRBJ2-3; TRBD1 matches at 7 bases. The V segment lost 0 bases and the J segment 2 bases; nucleotides outside the gene matches: 6. CDR3 length: 16 residues. The germline CDR1 and CDR2 sequences are SGHRS and YFSETQ. The CDR3 loop reads CASSLEGRGTTDTQYF. CDR3 bases: TGCGCCAGCAGCTTGGAGGGCAGGGGGACCACAGATACGCAGTATTTT.

The rearrangement joins TRBV6-6 to TRBJ2-7; D is undetermined. V was trimmed by 0 bases and J by 0 bases, leaving 12 bases between them. Germline values: CDR1 MNHNY, CDR2 SVGAGI (reference sequence). The CDR3 extends over 16 amino acids. Written as DNA, the CDR3 is TGTGCCAGCAGTTACTCCCCGGCCATCAACTCCTACGAGCAGTACTTC. It is translated as CASSYSPAINSYEQYF.

This clone appeared a few times. The rearrangement links TRBV5-1 to TRBJ2-3; weak D call: TRBD2 (5 bases). The V gene's germline CDR1 is SGHRS and CDR2 YFSETQ. Between the trimmed V and J ends, which lost 0 bases and 4 bases, there was a span of 18 bases. The CDR3 length is 17 residues. This CDR3 is CASSLVGWESRADTQYF. The CDR3 DNA is TGCGCCAGCAGCTTGGTGGGGTGGGAGTCAAGGGCAGATACGCAGTATTTT.

The chain employs TRBV9 and TRBJ1-4, with TRBD1 identical over 7 bases. The V segment lost 10 bases and the J segment 4 bases; nucleotides outside the gene matches: 4. This CDR3 is built from 12 residues. The germline CDR1 and CDR2 sequences are SGDLS and YYNGEE. The CDR3 protein is CASGTDNEKLFF. The CDR3 DNA reads TGTGCCTCGGGGACAGATAATGAAAAACTGTTTTTT.

The CDR3 spells CASCGPLSNTEAFF. The CDR3, as DNA: TGTGCCAGCTGTGGACCGTTATCGAACACTGAAGCTTTCTTT. The rearrangement joins TRBV28 to TRBJ1-1, with unresolved D. In germline, CDR1 is MDHEN, CDR2 SYDVKM. The CDR3 spans 14 residues. Trimming took off 8 bases at V and 1 base at J, with 14 bases between the two ends.

The CDR3 sequence is CASSPSPKGGELFF. The CDR3 nucleotides are TGTGCCAGCAGTCCCAGCCCCAAGGGCGGGGAGCTGTTTTTT. The V call is TRBV2, the J call TRBJ2-2; D remains ambiguous. Trimming left V 5 bases short and J 7 bases short, with 14 bases between. The CDR3 runs 14 residues. The germline V gene has CDR1 SNHLY and CDR2 FYNNEI.

This clone was detected only once. The chain uses TRBV4-2 and TRBJ1-6; D is undetermined. The CDR3 loop spans 18 amino acids. Trimming pared 0 bases from V and 0 bases from J, leaving 12 bases between. Germline CDR1 and CDR2: LGHNA and YNFKEQ. The DNA for the CDR3 is TGTGCCAGCAGCCAAGACGATTCTCGGAGCTCCTATAATTCACCCCTCCACTTT. The encoded protein is CASSQDDSRSSYNSPLHF.

The CDR3 spells CASSLKDLSTDTQYF. The CDR3 DNA is TGTGCCAGCAGCTTAAAGGACTTATCCACAGATACGCAGTATTTT. The chain employs TRBV7-8 and TRBJ2-3, with a tentative D call TRBD2 (5 bases). CDR3 length: 15 amino acids. Trimming cost V 2 bases and J 2 bases, with 11 bases left between them. The germline V gene has CDR1 SGHVS and CDR2 FQNEAQ.

The genes are TRBV19 and TRBJ1-5; weak D call: TRBD1 (6 bases). Germline assignment: CDR1 LNHDA and CDR2 SQIVND (reference sequence). V lost 6 bases to trimming and J lost 7 bases, with 13 bases between them. The CDR3 sequence is 13 residues long. This CDR3 is CASRGRGEQPQHF. The CDR3 nucleotides read TGTGCCAGTAGAGGCAGGGGTGAGCAGCCCCAGCATTTT.

The V gene is TRBV19, the J gene TRBJ1-3; tentative D call: TRBD1 (5 bases). Trimming shortened V by 0 bases and J by 4 bases, and 10 bases separated the two germline ends. The CDR3 sequence is 15 residues long. CDR1 is LNHDA and CDR2 is SQIVND in the germline V gene (reference sequence). The DNA for the CDR3 is TGTGCCAGTAGTATAGACGGGACGGCCGGAAACACCATATATTTT. It translates to CASSIDGTAGNTIYF.

This rearrangement joins TRBV29-1 to TRBJ1-2, with D possibly TRBD1 on 5 matching bases. With 3 bases removed from V and 8 bases from J, the gap between germline ends came to 19 bases. The CDR3 sequence is 14 residues long. Germline V gene lookup returns CDR1 SQVTM and CDR2 ANQGSEA. The CDR3 DNA reads as TGCAGCGTTGATACCGAATCGGTTGGGGACGGCTACACCTTC. This encodes CSVDTESVGDGYTF.

To note about this clone: At one of its ends the junction is not consistent with the germline gene, which may arise from a read error. The chain carries TRBV9 and TRBJ2-7; tentative D call: TRBD1 (6 bases). The CDR3 runs to 15 residues. CDR1 and CDR2 (germline): SGDLS, YYNGEE. CDR3 residues: CASSEGQGPSYEPSF. CDR3 DNA sequence: TGTGCCAGCAGCGAGGGGCAGGGGCCTTCCTACGAGCCGTCCTTC.

The V and J genes are TRBV7-9 and TRBJ2-3; possibly TRBD1 for D (6 bases). The V and J ends lost 5 bases and 2 bases respectively, with 14 bases between them. The CDR3 length is 15 residues. Looked up from germline, CDR1 is SEHNR and CDR2 is FQNEAQ (reference sequence). For the CDR3, the DNA is TGTGCCAGCAGCACCACCCGGACAGACACAGATACGCAGTATTTT. It is translated as CASSTTRTDTDTQYF.

This chain links TRBV15 with TRBJ1-4, with 8 bases fitting TRBD1. Germline V gene lookup returns CDR1 LNHNV and CDR2 YYDKDF (reference sequence). V was pared by 3 bases and J by 5 bases, with 5 bases of the junction left unmatched. The CDR3 sequence is 15 residues long. The CDR3 coding sequence is TGTGCCACCAGCAGGGAGGGACAGGTGAATGAAAAACTGTTTTTT. Translated, it gives CATSREGQVNEKLFF.